The rows below give T cell receptor beta chains drawn from one sample of a study of T cell responses to AZD1222 COVID-19 vaccine. The protocol was immunoSEQ multiplex PCR, while the TCRdb copy is restricted to in-frame clones and leaves out a portion. The sample lists under 150,000 clones; roughly 93% were seen once. The specimen comprised peripheral blood, sampled on day 0 of AZD1222 vaccination. The receptors come from an adult in good health. The CDR3 runs from the conserved cysteine through the conserved F or W.

>TRBV7-3|TRBJ2-2
CASSLMGLAGTGELFF
>TRBV5-6|TRBJ2-1
CASSLSTSGELNEQFF
>TRBV28|TRBJ2-7
CASRASGLRDRRDDSYEQYF
>TRBV5-6|TRBJ1-2
CASSFTGTGGPPNYGYTF
>TRBV7-2|TRBJ1-2
CASSLRGGEDYGYTF
>TRBV4-2|TRBJ2-5
CASSPLSGTQYF
>TRBV29-1|TRBJ1-1
CSVLLGQEDTEAFF
>TRBV12-3/TRBV12-4|TRBJ2-3
CADGSGTDTQYF
>TRBV5-6|TRBJ1-1
CASSFWGLLMNTEAFF
>TRBV7-9|TRBJ1-6
CASNSDTGGVNSPLHF
>TRBV6-2/TRBV6-3|TRBJ2-1
CASTPPRGDEQFF
>TRBV28|TRBJ1-1
CASTWLDRGLTEAFF
>TRBV3-1/TRBV3-2|TRBJ1-6
CASSQEGGWNSPLHF
>TRBV10-3|TRBJ1-5
CAISERPQGAGMTRGQPQHF
>TRBV9|TRBJ1-1
CASSVGHGNTEAFF
>TRBV28|TRBJ2-7
CASSPQPGGSYEQYF
>TRBV3-1/TRBV3-2|TRBJ1-4
CASSTLGNEKLFF
>TRBV28|TRBJ2-7
CASSPPPAGDYEQYF
>TRBV5-1|TRBJ2-7
CASSLAGTGPKYEQYF
>TRBV19|TRBJ1-2
CASSKGTYGYTF
>TRBV28|TRBJ2-5
CASSKRGGGGSEEETQYF
>TRBV9|TRBJ2-7
CASSEGLGDYEQYF
>TRBV30|TRBJ1-2
CAWSPHGYYGYTF
>TRBV19|TRBJ2-1
CASSNSGSSYNEQFF
>TRBV13|TRBJ2-1
CASRRAGTGVNEQFF
>TRBV28|TRBJ1-6
CASSGWTGRSYNSPLHF
>TRBV19|TRBJ1-4
CASTYGRDSEKLFF
>TRBV4-1|TRBJ2-6
CASSPLGGVGANVLTF
>TRBV6-1|TRBJ2-7
CASSEGLASYYEQYF
>TRBV30|TRBJ1-3
CAWSVPGRINTIYF
>TRBV3-1/TRBV3-2|TRBJ1-4
CASSRGEGYKLFF
>TRBV7-2|TRBJ2-2
CASSFSGNTGELFF
>TRBV28|TRBJ2-2
CASSFTLFQNTGELFF
>TRBV3-1/TRBV3-2|TRBJ1-2
CASSQGQVGYTF
>TRBV25-1|TRBJ2-3
CASSEYKGTSTDTQYF
>TRBV9|TRBJ1-4
CASSVQGGEKLFF
>TRBV19|TRBJ1-3
CASNPGTAGNTIYF
>TRBV24-1|TRBJ2-1
CATSDSWTSNYNEQFF
>TRBV20-1|TRBJ1-2
CSASTPGQGAGYGYTF
>TRBV6-2/TRBV6-3|TRBJ2-1
CASSWGLAVNEQFF
>TRBV2|TRBJ2-5
CASSLTGLYQETQYF
>TRBV7-9|TRBJ1-5
CASSLGSAISQPQHF
>TRBV28|TRBJ1-2
CATPTGQGGYGYTF
>TRBV19|TRBJ2-1
CASKRAGVGNEQFF
>TRBV15|TRBJ1-2
CATSGQGAKGYTF